A selection of T cell receptor beta chains follows, all from one sample in a study of blood T cell repertoires in COVID-19. The assay was immunoSEQ multiplex PCR, and TCRdb's table has in-frame clones only and misses some. The table records some 200,000 clones, around 87% of them present only once. The sample taken for sequencing was peripheral blood. Receptors were obtained from an elderly woman in a cohort sampled during active or convalescent COVID-19. The CDR3 runs from the conserved cysteine through the conserved F or W. The order of the fields is J gene, V gene, clone size, D gene, CDR3 protein, CDR3 DNA. D genes are given only for firm matches. The listing skips clone size in some rows; elsewhere it reads once, few, many or a size class.

j_call: TRBJ1-1; v_call: TRBV6-5; clone_size: .; d_call: .; cdr3_aa: CASSSVWGDTEAFF; cdr3_nt: TGTGCCAGCAGTTCCGTGTGGGGGGATACTGAAGCTTTCTTT
j_call: TRBJ2-1; v_call: TRBV11-3; clone_size: .; d_call: .; cdr3_aa: CASSLNRDNEQFF; cdr3_nt: TGTGCCAGCAGCTTAAACAGGGACAATGAGCAGTTCTTC
j_call: TRBJ2-1; v_call: TRBV6-5; clone_size: .; d_call: TRBD2; cdr3_aa: CAAHRAGAYNEQFF; cdr3_nt: TGTGCCGCCCACCGGGCGGGGGCCTACAATGAGCAGTTCTTC
j_call: TRBJ2-2; v_call: TRBV7-2; clone_size: .; d_call: TRBD2; cdr3_aa: CASSLHSGLGLGDTGELFF; cdr3_nt: TGTGCCAGCAGCTTACATTCCGGACTAGGGCTTGGGGACACCGGGGAGCTGTTTTTT
j_call: TRBJ1-1; v_call: TRBV6-2/TRBV6-3; clone_size: .; d_call: .; cdr3_aa: CASSYPTAGVNTEAFF; cdr3_nt: TGTGCCAGCAGTTACCCAACGGCAGGGGTGAACACTGAAGCTTTCTTT
j_call: TRBJ2-5; v_call: TRBV30; clone_size: .; d_call: .; cdr3_aa: CAWSVRGNFQETQYF; cdr3_nt: TGTGCCTGGAGTGTACGAGGGAACTTTCAAGAGACCCAGTACTTC
j_call: TRBJ2-1; v_call: TRBV6-2/TRBV6-3; clone_size: .; d_call: .; cdr3_aa: CASSYRDTYNEQFF; cdr3_nt: TGTGCCAGCAGTTACCGGGACACCTACAATGAGCAGTTCTTC
j_call: TRBJ1-2; v_call: TRBV27; clone_size: .; d_call: .; cdr3_aa: CASSLSQGRNYGYTF; cdr3_nt: TGTGCCAGCAGTCTATCACAGGGTCGTAACTATGGCTACACCTTC
j_call: TRBJ1-2; v_call: TRBV29-1; clone_size: .; d_call: TRBD1; cdr3_aa: CSGMLDRGYGYTF; cdr3_nt: TGCAGCGGAATGCTAGACAGGGGCTATGGCTACACCTTC
j_call: TRBJ1-4; v_call: TRBV9; clone_size: .; d_call: .; cdr3_aa: CASSVGNSGTNEKLFF; cdr3_nt: TGTGCCAGCAGCGTAGGGAATTCAGGAACTAATGAAAAACTGTTTTTT
j_call: TRBJ1-5; v_call: TRBV4-3; clone_size: .; d_call: .; cdr3_aa: CASSQDLSGNQPQHF; cdr3_nt: TGCGCCAGCAGCCAGGACCTCAGCGGTAATCAGCCCCAGCATTTT
j_call: TRBJ1-1; v_call: TRBV30; clone_size: .; d_call: .; cdr3_aa: CAWSTLTAGAFF; cdr3_nt: TGTGCCTGGAGTACACTTACAGCAGGGGCTTTCTTT
j_call: TRBJ1-5; v_call: TRBV29-1; clone_size: .; d_call: .; cdr3_aa: CSVITGNTNQPQHF; cdr3_nt: TGCAGCGTAATCACAGGGAACACCAATCAGCCCCAGCATTTT
j_call: TRBJ2-1; v_call: TRBV11-3; clone_size: .; d_call: TRBD2; cdr3_aa: CASSLESGGYGLSYRQFF; cdr3_nt: TGTGCCAGCAGCCTAGAGTCGGGGGGGTACGGGCTCTCTTACCGGCAGTTCTTC
j_call: TRBJ1-1; v_call: TRBV2; clone_size: .; d_call: TRBD1; cdr3_aa: CASSSRPRGLAEAFF; cdr3_nt: TGTGCCAGCAGTTCCCGGCCCAGGGGGCTGGCTGAAGCTTTCTTT
j_call: TRBJ2-3; v_call: TRBV6-2/TRBV6-3; clone_size: .; d_call: .; cdr3_aa: CASSYLGVDTQYF; cdr3_nt: TGTGCCAGCAGTTACCTTGGAGTGGATACGCAGTATTTT
j_call: TRBJ2-3; v_call: TRBV11-3; clone_size: .; d_call: .; cdr3_aa: CASSLTRADTQYF; cdr3_nt: TGTGCCAGCAGCTTAACCCGCGCAGATACGCAGTATTTT
j_call: TRBJ1-5; v_call: TRBV15; clone_size: .; d_call: TRBD1; cdr3_aa: CATSPPRQGSNQPQHF; cdr3_nt: TGTGCCACCAGCCCTCCCCGACAGGGGTCGAATCAGCCCCAGCATTTT
j_call: TRBJ1-6; v_call: TRBV30; clone_size: .; d_call: .; cdr3_aa: CAWRASGLRSPLHF; cdr3_nt: TGTGCCTGGAGGGCCTCAGGCCTCCGTTCACCCCTCCACTTT
j_call: TRBJ1-2; v_call: TRBV19; clone_size: .; d_call: TRBD1; cdr3_aa: CASSRQGRYGYTF; cdr3_nt: TGTGCCAGTAGTAGACAGGGACGCTATGGCTACACCTTC
j_call: TRBJ1-2; v_call: TRBV5-4; clone_size: .; d_call: .; cdr3_aa: CASSSRERLTYGYTF; cdr3_nt: TGTGCCAGCAGCTCCCGAGAACGACTCACGTATGGCTACACCTTC
j_call: TRBJ1-2; v_call: TRBV10-3; clone_size: few; d_call: TRBD1; cdr3_aa: CAISGQGQGRGGYTF; cdr3_nt: TGTGCCATCAGTGGCCAGGGACAGGGCAGGGGTGGCTACACCTTC